The clone carrying this T cell receptor beta chain has ten or more counts. No antigen is known for it. The source of the sample is a study of T cells in Graves' hyperthyroidism and ophthalmopathy. Germline V lookup: CDR1 MNHNS, CDR2 SASEGT. CDR3 size: 16 residues. Trimming took off 4 bases at V and 4 bases at J, with 19 bases between the two ends. It was RNA transcripts that yielded the amplified TCR beta CDR3 regions. A first-round RT-PCR of the TCR CDR3 used the HTBI primer set. TCRdb re-called the multiplex PCR reads with MiXCR, one entry per CDR3 protein. Here the sample spans roughly 300,000 distinct CDR3 sequences, less than 30% being singletons. Regarding the study as a whole: Most clonotypes expanded in the thyroid (above 0.001) were also present in blood.

This sequence joins TRBV6-1 and TRBJ2-5; D gene ambiguous. The clonotype comes from a man aged 40-49 years with Graves' hyperthyroidism that later progressed to Graves' ophthalmopathy. Sequenced: blood. CDR3 nucleotides: TGTGCCAGCAGTGCCTTGGTTGGCAGCCCAACAGAGACCCAGTACTTC. Protein product: CASSALVGSPTETQYF.